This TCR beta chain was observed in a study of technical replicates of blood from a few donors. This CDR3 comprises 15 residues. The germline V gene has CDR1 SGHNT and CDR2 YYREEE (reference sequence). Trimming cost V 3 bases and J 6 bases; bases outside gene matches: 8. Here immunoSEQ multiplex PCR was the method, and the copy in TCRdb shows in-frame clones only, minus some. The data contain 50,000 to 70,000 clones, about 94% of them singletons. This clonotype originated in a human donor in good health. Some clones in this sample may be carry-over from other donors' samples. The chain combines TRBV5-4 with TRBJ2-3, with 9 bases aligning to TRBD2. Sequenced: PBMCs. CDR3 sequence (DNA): TGTGCCAGCAGCTCTCCCGGGACTAGCTTGGATACGCAGTATTTT. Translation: CASSSPGTSLDTQYF. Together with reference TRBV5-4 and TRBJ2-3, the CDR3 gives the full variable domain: ETGVTQSPTHLIKTRGQQVTLRCSSQSGHNTVSWYQQALGQGPQFIFQYYREEENGRGNFPPRFSGLQFPNYSSELNVNALELDDSALYLCASSSPGTSLDTQYFGPGTRLTVL.